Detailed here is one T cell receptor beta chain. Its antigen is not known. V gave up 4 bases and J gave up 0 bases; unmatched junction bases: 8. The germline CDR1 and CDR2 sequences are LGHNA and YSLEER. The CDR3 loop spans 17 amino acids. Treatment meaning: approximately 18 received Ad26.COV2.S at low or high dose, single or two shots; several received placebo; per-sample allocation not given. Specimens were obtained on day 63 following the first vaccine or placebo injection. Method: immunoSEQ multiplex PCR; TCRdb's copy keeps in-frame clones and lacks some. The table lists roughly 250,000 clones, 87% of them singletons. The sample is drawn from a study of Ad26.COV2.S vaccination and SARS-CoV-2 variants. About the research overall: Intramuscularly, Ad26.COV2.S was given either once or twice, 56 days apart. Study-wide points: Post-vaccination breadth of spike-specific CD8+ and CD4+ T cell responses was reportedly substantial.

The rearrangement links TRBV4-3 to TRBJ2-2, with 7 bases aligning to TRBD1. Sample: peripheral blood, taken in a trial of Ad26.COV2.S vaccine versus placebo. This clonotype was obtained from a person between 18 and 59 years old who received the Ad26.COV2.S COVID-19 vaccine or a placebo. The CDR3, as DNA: TGCGCCAGCAGCCTCAGAACGGGACAGACGAACACCGGGGAGCTGTTTTTT. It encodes CASSLRTGQTNTGELFF.